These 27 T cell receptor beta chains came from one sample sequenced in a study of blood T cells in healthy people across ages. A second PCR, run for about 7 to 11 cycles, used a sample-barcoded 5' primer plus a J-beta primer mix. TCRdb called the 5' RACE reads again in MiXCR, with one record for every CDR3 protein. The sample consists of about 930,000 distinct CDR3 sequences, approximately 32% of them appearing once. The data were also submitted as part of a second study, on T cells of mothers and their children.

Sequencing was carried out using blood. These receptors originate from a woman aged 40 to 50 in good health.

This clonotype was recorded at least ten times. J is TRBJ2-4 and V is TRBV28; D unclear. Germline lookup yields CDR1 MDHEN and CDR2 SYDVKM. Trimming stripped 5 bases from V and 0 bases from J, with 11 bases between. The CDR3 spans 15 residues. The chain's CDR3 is CASSLAELAKNIQYF. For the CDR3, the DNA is TGTGCCAGCAGTCTGGCGGAATTAGCCAAAAACATTCAGTACTTC.

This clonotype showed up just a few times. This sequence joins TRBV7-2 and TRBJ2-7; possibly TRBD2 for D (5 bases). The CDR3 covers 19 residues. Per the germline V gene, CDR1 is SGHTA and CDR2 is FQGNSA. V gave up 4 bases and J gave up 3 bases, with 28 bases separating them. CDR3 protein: CASSSPRGQSPTPYYEQYF. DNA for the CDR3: TGTGCCAGCAGCTCCCCCCGGGGTCAATCCCCGACCCCATACTACGAGCAGTACTTC.

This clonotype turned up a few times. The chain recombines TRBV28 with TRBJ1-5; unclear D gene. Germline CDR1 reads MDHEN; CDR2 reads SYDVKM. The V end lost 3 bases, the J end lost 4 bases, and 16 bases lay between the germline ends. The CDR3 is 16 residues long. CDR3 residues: CASSFRSGPGNQPQHF. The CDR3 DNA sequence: TGTGCCAGCAGTTTTAGGTCCGGACCGGGGAATCAGCCCCAGCATTTT.

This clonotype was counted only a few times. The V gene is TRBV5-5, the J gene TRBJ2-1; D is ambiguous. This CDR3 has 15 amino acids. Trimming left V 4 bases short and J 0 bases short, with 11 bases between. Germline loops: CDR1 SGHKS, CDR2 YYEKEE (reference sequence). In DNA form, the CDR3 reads TGTGCCAGCAGCACGGGCTCGAGCTCCTACAATGAGCAGTTCTTC. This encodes CASSTGSSSYNEQFF.

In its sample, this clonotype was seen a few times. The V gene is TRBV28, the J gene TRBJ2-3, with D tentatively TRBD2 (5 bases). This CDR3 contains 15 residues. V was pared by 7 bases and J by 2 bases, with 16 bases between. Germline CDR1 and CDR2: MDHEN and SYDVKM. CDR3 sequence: CASNPGKSITDTQYF. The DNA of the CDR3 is TGTGCCAGCAATCCCGGGAAAAGCATCACAGATACGCAGTATTTT.

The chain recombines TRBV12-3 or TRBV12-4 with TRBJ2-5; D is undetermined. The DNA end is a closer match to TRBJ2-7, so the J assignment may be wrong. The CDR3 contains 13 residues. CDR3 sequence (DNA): TGTGCCAGCAGTTTATGGGGAAGTTGCGAGCAGTACTTC. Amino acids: CASSLWGSCEQYF.

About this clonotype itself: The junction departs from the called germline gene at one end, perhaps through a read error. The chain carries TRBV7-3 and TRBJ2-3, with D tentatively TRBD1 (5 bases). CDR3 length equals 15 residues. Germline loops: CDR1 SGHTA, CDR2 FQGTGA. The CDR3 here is CANSLGAGSTDTQYF. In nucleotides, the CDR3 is TGTGCCAACAGCTTAGGGGCAGGGTCGACAGATACGCAGTATTTT. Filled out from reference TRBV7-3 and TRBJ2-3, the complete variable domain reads GAGVSQTPSNKVTEKGKYVELRCDPISGHTALYWYRQSLGQGPEFLIYFQGTGAADDSGLPNDRFFAVRPEGSVSTLKIQRTERGDSAVYLCANSLGAGSTDTQYFGPGTRLTVL.

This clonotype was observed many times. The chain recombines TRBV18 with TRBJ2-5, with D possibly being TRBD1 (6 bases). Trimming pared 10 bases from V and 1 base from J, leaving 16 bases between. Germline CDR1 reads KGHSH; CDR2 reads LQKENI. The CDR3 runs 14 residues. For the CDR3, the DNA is TGTGCCACTCGAGTAGGACAGCCCCAAGAGACCCAGTACTTC. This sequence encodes CATRVGQPQETQYF.

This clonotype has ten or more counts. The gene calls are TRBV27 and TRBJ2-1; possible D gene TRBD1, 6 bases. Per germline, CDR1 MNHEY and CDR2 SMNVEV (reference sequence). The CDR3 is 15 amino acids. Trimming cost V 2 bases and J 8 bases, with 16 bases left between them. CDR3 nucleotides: TGTGCCAGCAGTTTAGAACAGGGCTTTTTAGATGAGCAGTTCTTC. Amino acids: CASSLEQGFLDEQFF.

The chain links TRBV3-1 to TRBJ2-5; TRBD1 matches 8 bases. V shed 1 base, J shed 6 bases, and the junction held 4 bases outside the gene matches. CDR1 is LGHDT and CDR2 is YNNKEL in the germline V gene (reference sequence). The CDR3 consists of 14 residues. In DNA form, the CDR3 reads TGTGCCAGCAGCCAAGTGCAGGGGGCGAAGACCCAGTACTTC. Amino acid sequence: CASSQVQGAKTQYF.

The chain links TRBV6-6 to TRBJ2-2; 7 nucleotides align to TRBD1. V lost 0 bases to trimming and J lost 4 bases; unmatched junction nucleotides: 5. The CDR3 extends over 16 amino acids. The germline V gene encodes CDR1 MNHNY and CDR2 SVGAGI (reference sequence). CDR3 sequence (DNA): TGTGCCAGCAGTTACTCCCAGGGGGTGGGCACCGGGGAGCTGTTTTTT. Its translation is CASSYSQGVGTGELFF.

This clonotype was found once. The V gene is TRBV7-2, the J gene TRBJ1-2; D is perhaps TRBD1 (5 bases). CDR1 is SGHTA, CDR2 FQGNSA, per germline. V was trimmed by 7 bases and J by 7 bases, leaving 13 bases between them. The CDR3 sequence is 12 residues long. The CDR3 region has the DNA TGTGCCAGCAACCCCCCAGGGATTGGCTACACCTTC. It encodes CASNPPGIGYTF.

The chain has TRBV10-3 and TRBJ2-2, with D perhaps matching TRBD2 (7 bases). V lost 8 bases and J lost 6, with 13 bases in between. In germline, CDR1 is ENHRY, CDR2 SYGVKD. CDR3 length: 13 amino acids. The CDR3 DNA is TGTGCCATCGGAGAAGGGGGGGCCGGGGAGCTGTTTTTT. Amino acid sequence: CAIGEGGAGELFF.

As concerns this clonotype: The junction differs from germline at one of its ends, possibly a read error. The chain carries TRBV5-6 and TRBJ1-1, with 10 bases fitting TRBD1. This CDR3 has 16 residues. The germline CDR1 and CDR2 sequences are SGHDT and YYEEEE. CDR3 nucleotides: TGTGCCAGTAGCTTGTGGACAGGGGGGTGGAGAACTGAAGCTTTCTTT. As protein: CASSLWTGGWRTEAFF.

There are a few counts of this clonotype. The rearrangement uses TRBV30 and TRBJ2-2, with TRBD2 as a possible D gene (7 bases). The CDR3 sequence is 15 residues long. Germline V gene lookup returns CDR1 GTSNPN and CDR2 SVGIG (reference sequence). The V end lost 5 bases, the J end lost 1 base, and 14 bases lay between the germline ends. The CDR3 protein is CAWVTGTMNTGELFF. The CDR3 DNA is TGTGCCTGGGTTACAGGGACTATGAACACCGGGGAGCTGTTTTTT.

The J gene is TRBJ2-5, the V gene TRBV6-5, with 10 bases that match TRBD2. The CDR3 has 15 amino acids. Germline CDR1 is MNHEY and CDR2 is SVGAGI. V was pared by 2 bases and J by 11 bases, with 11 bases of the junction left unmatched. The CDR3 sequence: CASSYKGLASYKQYF. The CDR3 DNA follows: TGTGCCAGCAGTTACAAGGGACTAGCGAGCTACAAGCAGTACTTC.

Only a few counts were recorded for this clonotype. The CDR3: CASSKSGNGMRYEQYF. In nucleotides, the CDR3 is TGTGCCAGCAGTAAAAGCGGAAATGGGATGCGGTACGAGCAGTACTTC. V and J are TRBV2 and TRBJ2-7, with D possibly TRBD2 on 5 matching bases. The CDR3 contains 16 residues. V lost 5 bases, J lost 4 bases, and 21 bases lay in between. Germline loops: CDR1 SNHLY, CDR2 FYNNEI.

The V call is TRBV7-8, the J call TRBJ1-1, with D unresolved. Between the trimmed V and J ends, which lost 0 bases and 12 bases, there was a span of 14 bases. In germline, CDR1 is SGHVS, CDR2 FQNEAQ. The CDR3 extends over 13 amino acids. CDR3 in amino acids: CASSLAPATPSFF. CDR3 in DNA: TGTGCCAGCAGCTTAGCTCCCGCGACCCCCTCTTTCTTT.

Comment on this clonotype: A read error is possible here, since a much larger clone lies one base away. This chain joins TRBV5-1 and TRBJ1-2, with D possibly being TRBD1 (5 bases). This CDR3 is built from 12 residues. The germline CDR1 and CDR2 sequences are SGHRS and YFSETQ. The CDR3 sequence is CVSSLEGSGYTF. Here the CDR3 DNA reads TGCGTCAGCAGCTTGGAGGGGAGCGGCTACACCTTC.

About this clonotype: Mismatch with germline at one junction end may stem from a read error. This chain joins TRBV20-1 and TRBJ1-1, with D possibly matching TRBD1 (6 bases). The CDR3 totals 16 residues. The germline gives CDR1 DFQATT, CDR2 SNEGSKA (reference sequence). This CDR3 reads CSARDMGGAVNTEAFF. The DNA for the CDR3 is TGCAGTGCCAGAGATATGGGGGGCGCGGTGAACACTGAAGCTTTCTTT.

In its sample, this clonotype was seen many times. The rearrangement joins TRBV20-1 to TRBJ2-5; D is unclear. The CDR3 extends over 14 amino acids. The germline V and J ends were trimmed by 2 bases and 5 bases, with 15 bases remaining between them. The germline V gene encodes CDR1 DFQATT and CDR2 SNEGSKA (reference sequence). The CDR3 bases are TGCAGTGCTAGAAACCAGGAGAGGATGGAGACCCAGTACTTC. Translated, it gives CSARNQERMETQYF.

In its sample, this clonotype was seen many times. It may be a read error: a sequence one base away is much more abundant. The CDR3 reads CSVASPTSREQFF. Written as DNA, the CDR3 is TGCAGCGTTGCCAGCCCCACAAGCCGTGAGCAGTTCTTC. This sequence joins TRBV29-1 and TRBJ2-1; D is ambiguous. Germline V gene data show CDR1 as SQVTM and CDR2 as ANQGSEA. CDR3 length: 13 amino acids. V was clipped by 4 bases and J by 9 bases, with 16 bases between them.

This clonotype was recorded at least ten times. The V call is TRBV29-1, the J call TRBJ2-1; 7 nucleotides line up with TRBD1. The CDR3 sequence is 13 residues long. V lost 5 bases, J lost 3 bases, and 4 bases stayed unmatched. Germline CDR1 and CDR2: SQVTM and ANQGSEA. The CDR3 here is CSVRTGVYNEQFF. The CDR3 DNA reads TGCAGCGTTAGGACAGGCGTCTACAATGAGCAGTTCTTC.

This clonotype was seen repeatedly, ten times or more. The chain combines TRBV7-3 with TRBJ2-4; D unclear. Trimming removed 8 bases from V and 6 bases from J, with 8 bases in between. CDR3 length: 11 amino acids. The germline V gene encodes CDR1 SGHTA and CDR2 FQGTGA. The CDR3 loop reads CASDTPNIQYF. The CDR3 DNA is TGTGCCAGCGACACTCCAAACATTCAGTACTTC.

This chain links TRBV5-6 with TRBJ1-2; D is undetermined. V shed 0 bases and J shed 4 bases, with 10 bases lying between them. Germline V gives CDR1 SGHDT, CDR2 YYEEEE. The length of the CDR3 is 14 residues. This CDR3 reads CASSLDAETYGYTF. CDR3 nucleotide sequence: TGTGCCAGCAGCTTGGACGCAGAAACCTATGGCTACACCTTC.

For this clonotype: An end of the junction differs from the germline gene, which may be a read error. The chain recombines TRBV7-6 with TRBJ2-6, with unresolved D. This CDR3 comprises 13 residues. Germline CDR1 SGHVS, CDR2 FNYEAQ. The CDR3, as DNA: TGTACCAGCAGCCCTCCTGGGGCCAACGTCCTGACTTTC. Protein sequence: CTSSPPGANVLTF.

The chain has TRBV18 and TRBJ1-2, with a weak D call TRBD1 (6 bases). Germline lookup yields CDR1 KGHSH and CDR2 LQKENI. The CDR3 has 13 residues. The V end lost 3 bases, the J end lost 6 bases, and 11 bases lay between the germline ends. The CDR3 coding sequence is TGTGCCAGCTCACCGGGGGCTGCGGATGGCTACACCTTC. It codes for CASSPGAADGYTF.